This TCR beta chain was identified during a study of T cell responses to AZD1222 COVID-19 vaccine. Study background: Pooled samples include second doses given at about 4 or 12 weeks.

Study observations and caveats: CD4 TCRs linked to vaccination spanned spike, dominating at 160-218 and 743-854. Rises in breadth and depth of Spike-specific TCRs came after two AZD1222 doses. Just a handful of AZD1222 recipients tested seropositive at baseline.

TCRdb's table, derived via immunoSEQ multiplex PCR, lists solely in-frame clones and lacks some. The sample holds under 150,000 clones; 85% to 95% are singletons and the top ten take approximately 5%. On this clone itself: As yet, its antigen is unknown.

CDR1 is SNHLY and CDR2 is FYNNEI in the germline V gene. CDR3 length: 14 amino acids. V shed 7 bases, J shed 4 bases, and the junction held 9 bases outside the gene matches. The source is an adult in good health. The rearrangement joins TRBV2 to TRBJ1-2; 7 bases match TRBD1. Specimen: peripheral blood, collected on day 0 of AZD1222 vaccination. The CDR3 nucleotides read TGTGCCAGCACGGGAGACAGGGCAAGCTATGGCTACACCTTC. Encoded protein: CASTGDRASYGYTF.